This is a list of T cell receptor beta chains from one sample in a study of cytomegalovirus exposure and HLA in healthy donors. TCRdb keeps only in-frame clones here, not all; method: immunoSEQ multiplex PCR. Of 280,000 or so clones listed, about 90% are singletons. The sequenced sample was PBMCs. These receptors originate from a woman between 18 and 29 years old in good health and CMV-seronegative. CDR3s include the opening cysteine and the closing phenylalanine or tryptophan. D genes are given only for firm matches. Size is omitted from some rows. Given values are once, few, many or a class for expanded clones.

abundance	v_gene	d_gene	j_gene	CDR3aa	CDR3nt
.	TRBV4-2	.	TRBJ1-1	CASSQEIPRLLEGTEAFF	TGTGCCAGCAGCCAAGAAATCCCCAGACTACTGGAAGGCACTGAAGCTTTCTTT
.	TRBV6-1	TRBD1	TRBJ1-2	CASSEARNRGTF	TGTGCCAGCAGTGAAGCTAGGAACAGGGGCACCTTC
.	TRBV19	.	TRBJ1-2	CASSIGIRGALSGYTF	TGTGCCAGTAGTATAGGAATAAGGGGCGCATTAAGCGGCTACACCTTC
.	TRBV6-5	.	TRBJ1-1	CASSYDRGAYTEAFF	TGTGCCAGCAGTTACGATAGGGGCGCCTACACTGAAGCTTTCTTT
.	TRBV19	TRBD1	TRBJ2-1	CASSIVETGGLEQFF	TGTGCCAGTAGTATAGTAGAGACAGGGGGCCTTGAGCAGTTCTTC
.	TRBV7-9	TRBD1	TRBJ2-5	CASSLGQGVGETQYF	TGTGCCAGCAGCTTGGGACAGGGGGTGGGAGAGACCCAGTACTTC
once	TRBV28	.	TRBJ2-1	CASSFRPDEQFF	TGTGCCAGCAGTTTCCGCCCAGATGAGCAGTTCTTC
.	TRBV27	.	TRBJ1-6	CASSFVAEHSPLHF	TGTGCCAGCAGTTTTGTGGCTGAACATTCACCCCTCCACTTT
.	TRBV4-1	TRBD1	TRBJ2-3	CASSLRDRVRDTQYF	TGCGCCAGCAGCCTTAGGGACAGGGTAAGGGATACGCAGTATTTT
.	TRBV19	.	TRBJ1-2	CASSKEFNYGYTF	TGTGCCAGTAGTAAGGAGTTTAACTATGGCTACACCTTC
.	TRBV5-1	.	TRBJ1-1	CASSSPLPGQQNTEAFF	TGCGCCAGCAGCTCCCCGCTACCGGGACAACAGAACACTGAAGCTTTCTTT
.	TRBV11-2	.	TRBJ1-1	CASSRDTKNTEAFF	TGTGCCAGCAGCCGGGACACGAAGAACACTGAAGCTTTCTTT
.	TRBV7-9	.	TRBJ1-1	CSSSLEGDTEAFF	TGTTCCAGCAGCTTAGAAGGAGACACTGAAGCTTTCTTT
.	TRBV6-5	TRBD1	TRBJ1-5	CASSWTGDQPQHF	TGTGCCAGCAGCTGGACAGGGGATCAGCCCCAGCATTTT
.	TRBV9	.	TRBJ2-3	CASSEHRVADTDTQYF	TGTGCCAGCAGCGAGCACAGGGTGGCGGACACAGATACGCAGTATTTT
.	TRBV4-1	TRBD1	TRBJ2-1	CASSQARTGDSYNEQFF	TGCGCCAGCAGCCAAGCCCGGACAGGGGATTCCTACAATGAGCAGTTCTTC
.	TRBV2	TRBD1	TRBJ2-7	CASLTGGSYEQYF	TGTGCCAGTCTGACAGGGGGCTCCTACGAGCAGTACTTC
once	TRBV7-8	.	TRBJ1-1	CASSSQGWTEAFF	TGTGCCAGCAGCTCACAGGGTTGGACTGAAGCTTTCTTT
.	TRBV7-8	TRBD2	TRBJ2-3	CASSWAGGDTDTQYF	TGTGCCAGCAGTTGGGCGGGGGGTGATACAGATACGCAGTATTTT
.	TRBV23-1	TRBD1	TRBJ1-5	CASSYDRDRSPLDYSNQPQHF	TGCGCCAGCTCATACGACCGGGACAGGTCGCCCCTTGATTATAGCAATCAGCCCCAGCATTTT
.	TRBV9	TRBD2	TRBJ2-7	CASSASGGTVEQYF	TGTGCCAGCAGCGCTAGCGGGGGGACAGTCGAGCAGTACTTC
.	TRBV4-1	TRBD1	TRBJ1-5	CASSQSKLRGPDQPQHF	TGCGCCAGCAGCCAAAGCAAACTCAGGGGGCCGGATCAGCCCCAGCATTTT
.	TRBV6-7	.	TRBJ1-6	CASSYRIKWGVGVNSPLHF	TGTGCCAGCAGTTATCGTATCAAATGGGGGGTGGGTGTTAATTCACCCCTCCACTTT
.	TRBV14	TRBD2	TRBJ2-1	CASSQAGGNEQFF	TGTGCCAGCAGCCAGGCGGGGGGCAATGAGCAGTTCTTC
.	TRBV19	.	TRBJ2-1	CASSAAGYSYNEQFF	TGTGCCAGTAGCGCAGCGGGCTACTCCTACAATGAGCAGTTCTTC
.	TRBV7-8	.	TRBJ1-6	CASSLEVQGGSPLHF	TGTGCCAGCAGCTTAGAAGTACAGGGCGGGTCACCCCTCCACTTT
few	TRBV28	TRBD1	TRBJ2-3	CASSSPGGGTDTQYF	TGTGCCAGCAGTTCACCAGGGGGAGGCACAGATACGCAGTATTTT
.	TRBV6-5	.	TRBJ1-6	CASRGGAYNSPLHF	TGTGCCAGCAGAGGGGGGGCCTATAATTCACCCCTCCACTTT
.	TRBV9	.	TRBJ2-3	CASSEGLGGTDTQYF	TGTGCCAGCAGCGAGGGCCTAGGGGGTACAGATACGCAGTATTTT
.	TRBV19	.	TRBJ2-7	CASSTGVEQYF	TGTGCCAGTAGTACAGGGGTCGAGCAGTACTTC
.	TRBV6-1	.	TRBJ2-7	CASRRRHAPYEQYF	TGTGCCAGCAGGCGCAGACATGCACCCTACGAGCAGTACTTC
.	TRBV11-1	TRBD1	TRBJ2-2	CASSFRQGLGSNTGELFF	TGTGCCAGCAGCTTTCGACAGGGGCTCGGCTCGAACACCGGGGAGCTGTTTTTT